This TCR beta chain was recorded in a study of blood T cells in healthy people across ages. Regarding the study as a whole: Versus aged donors, long-lived donors had higher diversity and more naive CD4+ cells.

With 3 bases clipped from V and 6 bases from J, the junction kept 7 bases outside the gene matches. The V gene's germline CDR1 is KGHDR and CDR2 SFDVKD. The CDR3 spans 17 residues. Extraction of total RNA produced a minimum of 5.5 micrograms from each sample. In its sample, this clonotype was seen a few times. Its cognate antigen is unknown. A second PCR of roughly 6 to 12 cycles used a sample-barcoded 5' primer and a J-beta primer mix. TCRdb re-analysed the 5' RACE reads in MiXCR, keeping a single row per CDR3 protein. The data show some 710,000 distinct CDR3 sequences, less than 60% seen once. The V gene is TRBV24-1, the J gene TRBJ2-1, with TRBD2 identical over 13 bases. This TCR was sampled from a man aged 80 or over in good health. The sample comprised blood. CDR3 nucleotide sequence: TGTGCCACCAGTGATCGGACTAGCGGGAGATCAGGCAATGAGCAGTTCTTC. Its translation: CATSDRTSGRSGNEQFF.